This T cell receptor (beta chain) came from a study of shared clonotypes between healthy human individuals. Findings of the study overall: Researchers sampled only blood; tissue repertoires likely differ. Naive subsets usually exceeded memory subsets in estimated richness.

Assay: immunoSEQ multiplex PCR; the TCRdb copy retains only in-frame clones and omits some. The sample includes 70,000 to 95,000 clones, 60% to 80% of them seen just once. CDR1 is MDHEN and CDR2 is SYDVKM in the germline V gene. This CDR3 has 11 amino acids. Trimming took off 7 bases at V and 8 bases at J, with 9 bases between the two ends. As concerns this clone: Its antigen is still unknown.

The chain has TRBV28 and TRBJ2-1, with D unclear. Sequences were obtained from memory CD8+ T cells sorted from blood. The sample's subset: CD45RO+ cells pooled with CCR7-negative TemRA cells. This receptor was taken from a man aged 25 to 45 in good health. The CDR3 here is CASMAYYEQFF. The CDR3 coding sequence is TGTGCCAGCATGGCTTACTATGAGCAGTTCTTC.